The next 29 T cell receptor beta chains were all read from a single sample in a study of shared clonotypes between healthy human individuals. The method was immunoSEQ multiplex PCR; TCRdb's version includes in-frame clones alone and lacks a portion of them. The data show about 1.5 million clones, around 98% seen once. Sequencing used naive CD4+ T cells sorted from blood. Subset indicated: CD45RA+ positively selected. Receptors were obtained from a man aged 25-45 years in good health.

The chain couples TRBV14 to TRBJ2-3; 7 nucleotides agree with TRBD1. Per germline, CDR1 SGHDN and CDR2 FVKESK. This CDR3 is built from 19 residues. V lost 4 bases to trimming and J lost 2 bases; unmatched junction nucleotides: 18. DNA of the CDR3: TGTGCCAGCAGCCTGACGACAGGGAGACCGCTATTTTCCACAGATACGCAGTATTTT. It yields the protein CASSLTTGRPLFSTDTQYF.

This clone was seen just once. The sample has other DNA sequences that encode this CDR3 too. The chain uses TRBV5-1 and TRBJ2-2, with D uncertain. CDR1 SGHRS and CDR2 YFSETQ come from the germline V gene. The CDR3 loop spans 15 amino acids. The germline V and J ends were trimmed by 0 bases and 0 bases, with 6 bases remaining between them. The CDR3 is CASSLGSANTGELFF. The CDR3 nucleotides read TGCGCCAGCAGCTTGGGGTCAGCGAACACCGGGGAGCTGTTTTTT.

The chain combines TRBV5-1 with TRBJ2-1, with 12 bases matching TRBD2. The trim removed 5 bases at V and 7 bases at J, leaving 10 bases unmatched. Per germline, CDR1 SGHRS and CDR2 YFSETQ. CDR3 length: 16 amino acids. CDR3 region: CASSPRTSGIVNEQFF. The CDR3 DNA reads as TGCGCCAGCAGTCCTAGGACTAGCGGGATCGTAAATGAGCAGTTCTTC.

The chain combines TRBV4-3 with TRBJ1-5; D is perhaps TRBD1 (5 bases). Germline-derived CDR1 and CDR2 are LGHNA and YSLEER. V was pared by 0 bases and J by 4 bases, with 10 bases between. The CDR3 length is 15 residues. The CDR3 DNA sequence: TGCGCCAGCAGCCAAGATGCGACAGTTAATCAGCCCCAGCATTTT. Its protein is CASSQDATVNQPQHF.

This chain joins TRBV18 and TRBJ2-5; a possible D gene is TRBD2 (7 bases). V lost 3 bases, J lost 1 base, and 12 bases lay in between. Germline V CDR1 and CDR2: KGHSH, LQKENI. The CDR3 spans 15 residues. In nucleotides, the CDR3 is TGTGCCAGCTCACCTGTTCGGGGGGCCCAAGAGACCCAGTACTTC. It codes for CASSPVRGAQETQYF.

In its sample, this clone was seen a few times. V usage is TRBV29-1 and J usage is TRBJ1-3, with D perhaps TRBD1 (6 bases). With 4 bases removed from V and 4 bases from J, the gap between germline ends came to 14 bases. CDR1 and CDR2 from the germline V gene are SQVTM and ANQGSEA. The CDR3 totals 14 residues. The CDR3 spells CSVGQAAAGNTIYF. The CDR3 DNA follows: TGCAGCGTTGGACAGGCCGCCGCCGGAAACACCATATATTTT.

The chain links TRBV28 to TRBJ2-1, with D unclear. Germline V CDR1 and CDR2: MDHEN, SYDVKM. The V end lost 6 bases, the J end lost 3 bases, and 12 bases lay between the germline ends. CDR3 length equals 14 residues. This chain's CDR3 is CASSLLTLYNEQFF. DNA for the CDR3: TGTGCCAGCAGCCTACTTACTCTCTACAATGAGCAGTTCTTC.

This clone was counted once. This chain uses TRBV4-3 with TRBJ2-1; D gene ambiguous. Trimming cost V 5 bases and J 8 bases, with 7 bases left between them. Germline-derived CDR1 and CDR2 are LGHNA and YSLEER. This CDR3 is 11 amino acids long. Here the CDR3 DNA reads TGCGCCAGCAGCTCCCACCATGAGCAGTTCTTC. Amino acid sequence: CASSSHHEQFF.

The chain uses TRBV5-8 and TRBJ2-7; 11 bases match TRBD2. Germline V gives CDR1 SGHTS, CDR2 YDEGEE. CDR3 length: 18 amino acids. J was trimmed by 1 base and V by 0 bases; bases with no gene match: 9. The CDR3 is CASSLGRGRLAGSYEQYF. CDR3 in DNA: TGTGCCAGCAGCTTGGGCAGGGGAAGACTAGCGGGGTCCTACGAGCAGTACTTC. Full variable domain (outside the CDR3, taken from reference TRBV5-8 and TRBJ2-7): EAGVTQSPTHLIKTRGQQATLRCSPISGHTSVYWYQQALGLGLQFLLWYDEGEERNRGNFPPRFSGRQFPNYSSELNVNALELEDSALYLCASSLGRGRLAGSYEQYFGPGTRLTVT.

This sequence joins TRBV4-3 and TRBJ2-7; TRBD2 aligns across 7 bases. CDR3 size: 13 residues. Germline values: CDR1 LGHNA, CDR2 YSLEER. Trimming took 0 bases from V and 6 from J; bases not matched to a gene: 2. The CDR3 is CASSQEREGEQYF. As DNA, the CDR3 is TGCGCCAGCAGCCAAGAGAGGGAGGGCGAGCAGTACTTC.

In this sample, this clone turned up once. This sequence joins TRBV19 and TRBJ2-1, with 10 bases fitting TRBD2. V was clipped by 3 bases and J by 5 bases; unmatched bases: 7. The CDR3 sequence is 16 residues long. Germline V gene sequence: CDR1 LNHDA, CDR2 SQIVND (reference sequence). DNA for the CDR3: TGTGCCAGTAGTATCCCTTCGGGACTAGCGAACAATGAGCAGTTCTTC. Translated, it gives CASSIPSGLANNEQFF.

V is TRBV7-9 and J is TRBJ2-1; D is possibly TRBD2 (5 bases). The V gene lost 3 bases and the J gene lost 12 bases, with 9 bases spanning the gap. The CDR3 loop spans 11 amino acids. Germline V gene lookup returns CDR1 SEHNR and CDR2 FQNEAQ (reference sequence). CDR3 region: CASSFKAGQFF. CDR3 in DNA: TGTGCCAGCAGCTTCAAGGCGGGGCAGTTCTTC.

This clone was seen only once. The rearrangement joins TRBV28 to TRBJ2-7; D is ambiguous. The CDR3 has 17 amino acids. Germline CDR1 reads MDHEN; CDR2 reads SYDVKM. V shed 3 bases and J shed 2 bases, with 20 bases lying between them. CDR3 nucleotide sequence: TGTGCCAGCAGTTTCCCCTGGGGTAGGTCGCAAACCTACGAGCAGTACTTC. Encoded protein: CASSFPWGRSQTYEQYF.

This sequence joins TRBV30 and TRBJ1-4; maybe TRBD1 (6 bases). This CDR3 spans 15 amino acids. The germline V gene encodes CDR1 GTSNPN and CDR2 SVGIG (reference sequence). Trimming took off 5 bases at V and 0 bases at J, with 13 bases between the two ends. The CDR3 bases are TGTGCCTGGTCAGGACAGTCTGCAACTAATGAAAAACTGTTTTTT. It translates to CAWSGQSATNEKLFF.

As to this clone: Other DNA variants within this sample encode the same CDR3. This chain uses TRBV9 with TRBJ2-7; a weak D match, TRBD1 (6 bases). This CDR3 has 14 amino acids. V was shortened by 0 bases and J by 5 bases, with 12 bases between the two germline ends. Germline CDR1 is SGDLS and CDR2 is YYNGEE. CDR3 in DNA: TGTGCCAGCAGCGTAGCAGGGGCACGGCACGAGCAGTACTTC. This encodes CASSVAGARHEQYF. Together with reference TRBV9 and TRBJ2-7, the CDR3 gives the full variable domain: DSGVTQTPKHLITATGQRVTLRCSPRSGDLSVYWYQQSLDQGLQFLIQYYNGEERAKGNILERFSAQQFPDLHSELNLSSLELGDSALYFCASSVAGARHEQYFGPGTRLTVT.

CDR3 sequence (DNA): TGTGCCAGCAGCGTCGGGGGGGCGCGATTTGAGCAGTACTTC. Its translation: CASSVGGARFEQYF. The chain employs TRBV9 and TRBJ2-7; 8 nucleotides line up with TRBD2. J was trimmed by 7 bases and V by 2 bases; bases with no gene match: 8. The length of the CDR3 is 14 residues. Germline loops: CDR1 SGDLS, CDR2 YYNGEE.

The chain combines TRBV4-3 with TRBJ2-7; maybe TRBD2 (6 bases). V shed 1 base and J shed 3 bases, with 13 bases lying between them. This CDR3 contains 15 residues. Germline V gives CDR1 LGHNA, CDR2 YSLEER. The CDR3 DNA is TGCGCCAGCAGCCAAGGACTAGTCGAATACTACGAGCAGTACTTC. Residues: CASSQGLVEYYEQYF.

This clone was seen only a few times. This same CDR3 is encoded by further DNA sequences in the sample. The chain has TRBV5-1 and TRBJ1-3; no firm D call. The CDR3 has 14 residues. Germline V gives CDR1 SGHRS, CDR2 YFSETQ. Trimming cost V 0 bases and J 0 bases, with 4 bases left between them. The CDR3 protein is CASSLEGSGNTIYF. CDR3 DNA sequence: TGCGCCAGCAGCTTGGAGGGCTCTGGAAACACCATATATTTT.

This sequence joins TRBV7-2 and TRBJ2-7, with D possibly matching TRBD1 (7 bases). The CDR3 extends over 16 amino acids. Trimming took off 1 base at V and 0 bases at J, with 13 bases between the two ends. Germline loops: CDR1 SGHTA, CDR2 FQGNSA. CDR3 sequence (DNA): TGTGCCAGCAGCTTAGACGGCGGGGACAGCTCCTACGAGCAGTACTTC. It codes for CASSLDGGDSSYEQYF. Using reference TRBV7-2 and TRBJ2-7 for the parts outside the CDR3, the full variable domain is GAGVSQSPSNKVTEKGKDVELRCDPISGHTALYWYRQSLGQGLEFLIYFQGNSAPDKSGLPSDRFSAERTGGSVSTLTIQRTQQEDSAVYLCASSLDGGDSSYEQYFGPGTRLTVT.

The V gene is TRBV2, the J gene TRBJ1-1; D is undetermined. This CDR3 is 15 amino acids long. Germline V gene data show CDR1 as SNHLY and CDR2 as FYNNEI. Trimming took 0 bases from V and 2 from J, leaving 10 bases between them. In DNA, the CDR3 is TGTGCCAGCAGTGAAGCCTCAAACAGAAACACTGAAGCTTTCTTT. Its protein product is CASSEASNRNTEAFF.

The chain recombines TRBV29-1 with TRBJ2-2; the match to TRBD2 covers 9 bases. V trimming: 4 bases; J trimming: 7 bases; junction bases outside the gene matches: 13. Germline V CDR1 and CDR2: SQVTM, ANQGSEA. The CDR3 loop spans 16 amino acids. The CDR3 loop reads CSVGPRSGLAFGELFF. CDR3 sequence (DNA): TGCAGCGTTGGTCCTCGTTCGGGACTAGCATTCGGGGAGCTGTTTTTT.

For this clone: Other DNA variants within this sample encode the same CDR3. This chain joins TRBV28 and TRBJ2-7, with 10 bases that match TRBD2. CDR1 and CDR2 from the germline V gene are MDHEN and SYDVKM. V lost 4 bases, J lost 4 bases, and 7 bases stayed unmatched. The CDR3 length is 15 residues. CDR3 DNA sequence: TGTGCCAGCAGTTCTATAGCGGGAGGATCGTACGAGCAGTACTTC. Its protein is CASSSIAGGSYEQYF.

This chain links TRBV6-1 with TRBJ2-3; tentatively, D is TRBD2 (6 bases). Per germline, CDR1 MNHNS and CDR2 SASEGT. This CDR3 has 15 amino acids. Trimming pared 4 bases from V and 1 base from J, leaving 12 bases between. The CDR3 region is CASSVGLARTDTQYF. The CDR3 coding sequence is TGTGCCAGCAGTGTGGGTCTAGCGCGCACAGATACGCAGTATTTT.

The rearrangement uses TRBV5-1 and TRBJ1-5; perhaps TRBD1 as D (5 bases). This CDR3 contains 14 residues. Germline V gene sequence: CDR1 SGHRS, CDR2 YFSETQ. V was shortened by 4 bases and J by 6 bases, with 14 bases between the two germline ends. The CDR3 sequence: CASSLTEGAQPQHF. CDR3 in DNA: TGCGCCAGCAGCCTGACAGAAGGGGCTCAGCCCCAGCATTTT.

The chain couples TRBV4-2 to TRBJ2-1; 8 positions agree with TRBD1. The CDR3 has 18 amino acids. With 4 bases clipped from V and 1 base from J, the junction kept 12 bases outside the gene matches. Germline CDR1 reads LGHNA; CDR2 reads YNFKEQ. CDR3 amino acids: CASSPSYSQGVSYNEQFF. CDR3 sequence (DNA): TGTGCCAGCAGCCCTAGCTACTCACAGGGGGTTTCCTACAATGAGCAGTTCTTC.

The chain combines TRBV11-1 with TRBJ2-1; D is perhaps TRBD2 (6 bases). Trimming left V 3 bases short and J 7 bases short, with 10 bases between. The germline gives CDR1 SGHAT, CDR2 FQDESV (reference sequence). This CDR3 is built from 13 residues. The CDR3 spells CASSLGGTNEQFF. The CDR3 coding sequence is TGTGCCAGCAGCTTGGGCGGGACGAATGAGCAGTTCTTC.

This clone was found once. The CDR3 sequence: CASGPQGDTEAFF. CDR3 bases: TGTGCTAGTGGCCCTCAGGGGGACACTGAAGCTTTCTTT. V gene TRBV12-5 combines with J gene TRBJ1-1; 7 positions agree with TRBD1. The CDR3 sequence is 13 residues long. V lost 6 bases to trimming and J lost 3 bases; unmatched junction nucleotides: 4. Looked up from germline, CDR1 is LGHNT and CDR2 is FRNRAP.

The gene calls are TRBV6-1 and TRBJ2-7, with D possibly TRBD1 on 5 matching bases. The CDR3 runs to 13 residues. Trimming left V 5 bases short and J 0 bases short, with 8 bases between. The V gene's germline CDR1 is MNHNS and CDR2 SASEGT. CDR3 coding DNA: TGTGCCAGCAGTAAAGACAGCTCCTACGAGCAGTACTTC. Protein: CASSKDSSYEQYF.

This chain uses TRBV28 with TRBJ2-1, with a tentative D call TRBD2 (5 bases). Germline-derived CDR1 and CDR2 are MDHEN and SYDVKM. This CDR3 is built from 11 residues. The V end was cut by 4 bases, the J end by 10 bases, with 8 bases between. The CDR3 nucleotides are TGTGCCAGCAGTTCGGGATTAGAGCAGTTCTTC. Its translation: CASSSGLEQFF.